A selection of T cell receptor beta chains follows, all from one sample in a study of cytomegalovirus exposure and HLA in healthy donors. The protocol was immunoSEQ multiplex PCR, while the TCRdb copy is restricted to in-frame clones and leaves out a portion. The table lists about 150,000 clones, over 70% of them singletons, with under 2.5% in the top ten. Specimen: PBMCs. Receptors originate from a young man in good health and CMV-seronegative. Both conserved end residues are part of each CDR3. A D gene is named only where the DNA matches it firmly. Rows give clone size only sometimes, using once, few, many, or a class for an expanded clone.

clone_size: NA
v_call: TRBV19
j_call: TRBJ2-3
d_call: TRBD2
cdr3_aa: CASSIADGGIGTDTQYF
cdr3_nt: TGTGCCAGTAGTATAGCTGACGGGGGGATTGGCACAGATACGCAGTATTTT

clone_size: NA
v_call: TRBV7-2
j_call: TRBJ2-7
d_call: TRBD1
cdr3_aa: CASSVWTGGTSYEQYF
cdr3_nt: TGTGCCAGCAGCGTATGGACAGGGGGTACCTCCTACGAGCAGTACTTC

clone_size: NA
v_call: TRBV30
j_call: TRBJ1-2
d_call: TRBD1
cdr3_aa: CAWSVQGGIYGYTF
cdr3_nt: TGTGCCTGGAGTGTACAGGGGGGGATCTATGGCTACACCTTC

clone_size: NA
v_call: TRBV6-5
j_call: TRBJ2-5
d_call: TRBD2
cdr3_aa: CASTSGRLETQYF
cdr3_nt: TGTGCCTCGACTAGCGGGAGGTTAGAGACCCAGTACTTC

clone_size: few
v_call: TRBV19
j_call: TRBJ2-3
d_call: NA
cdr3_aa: CASSVQALSTDTQYF
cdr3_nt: TGTGCCAGTAGTGTACAGGCTCTAAGCACAGATACGCAGTATTTT

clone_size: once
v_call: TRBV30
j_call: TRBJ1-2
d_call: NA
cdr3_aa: CAWSGSGYGYPF
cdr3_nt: TGTGCCTGGAGCGGCAGCGGCTATGGCTACCCCTTC

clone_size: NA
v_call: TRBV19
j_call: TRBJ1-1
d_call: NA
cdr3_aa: CASSMAGMNTEAFF
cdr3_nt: TGTGCCAGTAGTATGGCAGGGATGAACACTGAAGCTTTCTTT

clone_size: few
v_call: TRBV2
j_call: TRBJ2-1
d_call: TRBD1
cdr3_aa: CASRVDRSSYNEQFF
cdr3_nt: TGTGCCAGCAGGGTGGACAGGAGCTCCTACAATGAGCAGTTCTTC

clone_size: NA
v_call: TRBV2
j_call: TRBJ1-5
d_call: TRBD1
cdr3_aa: CASSDLTGGADQPQHF
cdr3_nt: TGTGCCAGCAGTGACCTTACAGGGGGCGCGGATCAGCCCCAGCATTTT

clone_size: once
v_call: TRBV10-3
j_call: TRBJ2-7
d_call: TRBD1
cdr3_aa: CAISGQGYEQYF
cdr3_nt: TGTGCCATCAGCGGACAGGGGTACGAGCAGTACTTC

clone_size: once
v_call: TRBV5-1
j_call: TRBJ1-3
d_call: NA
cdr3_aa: CASSLEQGRLSGNTIYF
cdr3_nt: TGCGCCAGCAGCTTGGAGCAGGGGCGACTTTCTGGAAACACCATATATTTT

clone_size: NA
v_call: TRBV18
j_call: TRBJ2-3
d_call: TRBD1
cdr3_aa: CASSTGRSTDTQYF
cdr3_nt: TGTGCCAGCTCGACAGGGCGAAGCACAGATACGCAGTATTTT

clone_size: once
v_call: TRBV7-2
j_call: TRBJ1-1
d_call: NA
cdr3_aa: CASSPRTRGGVNTEAFF
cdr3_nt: TGTGCCAGCAGCCCGCGGACGCGGGGTGGGGTGAACACTGAAGCTTTCTTT

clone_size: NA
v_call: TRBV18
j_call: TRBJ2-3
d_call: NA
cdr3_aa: CASSPTRSTDTQYF
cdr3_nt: TGTGCCAGCTCACCAACGCGGAGCACAGATACGCAGTATTTT

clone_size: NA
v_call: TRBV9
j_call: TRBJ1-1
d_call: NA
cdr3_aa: CASSVEGDTEAFF
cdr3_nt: TGTGCCAGCAGCGTAGAGGGAGACACTGAAGCTTTCTTT

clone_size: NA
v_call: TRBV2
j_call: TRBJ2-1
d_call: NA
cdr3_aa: CASSVGSYNEQFF
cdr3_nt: TGTGCCAGCAGTGTAGGGAGTTACAATGAGCAGTTCTTC

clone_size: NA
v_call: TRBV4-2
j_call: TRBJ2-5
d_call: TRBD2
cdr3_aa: CASSQDPAGGAKLETQYF
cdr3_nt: TGTGCCAGCAGCCAAGACCCAGCGGGGGGGGCCAAATTAGAGACCCAGTACTTC

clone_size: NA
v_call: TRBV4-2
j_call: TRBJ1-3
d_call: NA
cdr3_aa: CASSQETVDFSGNTIYF
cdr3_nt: TGTGCCAGCAGCCAAGAGACTGTCGACTTCTCTGGAAACACCATATATTTT

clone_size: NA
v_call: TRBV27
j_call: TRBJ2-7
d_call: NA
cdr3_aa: CASSRYLGQYGEQYF
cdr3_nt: TGTGCCAGCAGCCGTTATCTCGGACAGTATGGAGAGCAGTACTTC

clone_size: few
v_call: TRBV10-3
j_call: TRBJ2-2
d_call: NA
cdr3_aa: CAISERGTNTGELFF
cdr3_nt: TGTGCCATCAGTGAGAGAGGGACAAACACCGGGGAGCTGTTTTTT

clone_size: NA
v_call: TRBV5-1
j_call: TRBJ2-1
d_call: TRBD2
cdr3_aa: CASSWGGEWDEQFF
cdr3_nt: TGCGCCAGCAGCTGGGGGGGGGAGTGGGATGAGCAGTTCTTC

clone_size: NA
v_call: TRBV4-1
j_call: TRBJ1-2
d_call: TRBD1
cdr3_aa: CASSQGVLGQGPYGYPF
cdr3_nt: TGCGCCAGCAGCCAAGGGGTGTTGGGACAGGGCCCCTATGGCTACCCCTTC

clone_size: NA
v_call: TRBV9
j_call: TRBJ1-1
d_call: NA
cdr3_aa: CASSVGGDSNTEAFF
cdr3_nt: TGTGCCAGCAGCGTAGGCGGGGACTCGAACACTGAAGCTTTCTTT

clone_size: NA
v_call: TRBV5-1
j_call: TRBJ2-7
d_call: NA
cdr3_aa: CASSFDNSYEQYF
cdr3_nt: TGCGCCAGCAGCTTTGACAACTCCTACGAGCAGTACTTC

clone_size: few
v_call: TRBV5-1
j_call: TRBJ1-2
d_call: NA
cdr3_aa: CASSLDIGETYGYTF
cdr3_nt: TGCGCCAGCAGCTTGGATATAGGAGAGACCTATGGCTACACCTTC

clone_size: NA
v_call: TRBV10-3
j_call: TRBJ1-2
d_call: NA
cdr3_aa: CAIRTVNYGYTF
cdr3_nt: TGTGCCATCAGGACAGTAAACTATGGCTACACCTTC

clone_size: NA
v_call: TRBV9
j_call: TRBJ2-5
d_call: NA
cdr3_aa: CASSENLKQETQYF
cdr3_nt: TGTGCCAGCAGCGAAAACTTGAAGCAAGAGACCCAGTACTTC

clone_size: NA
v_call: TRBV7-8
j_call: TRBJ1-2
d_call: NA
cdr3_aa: CASSLALAGMSSGYTF
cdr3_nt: TGTGCCAGCAGCTTAGCGTTGGCAGGGATGTCCTCTGGCTACACCTTC

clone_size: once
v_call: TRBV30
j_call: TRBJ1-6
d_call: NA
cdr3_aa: CAWSVLISQNSPLHF
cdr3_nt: TGTGCCTGGAGTGTACTAATCAGCCAAAATTCACCCCTCCACTTT

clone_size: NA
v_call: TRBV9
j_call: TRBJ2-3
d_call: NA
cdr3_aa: CASSVVWGGTDTQYF
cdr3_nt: TGTGCCAGCAGCGTAGTGTGGGGGGGCACAGATACGCAGTATTTT

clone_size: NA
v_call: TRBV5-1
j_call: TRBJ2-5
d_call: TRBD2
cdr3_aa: CASSATSGGQTQYF
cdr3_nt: TGCGCCAGCAGCGCGACTAGCGGGGGACAGACCCAGTACTTC

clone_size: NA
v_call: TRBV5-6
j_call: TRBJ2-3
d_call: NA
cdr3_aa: CASSFSSTDTQYF
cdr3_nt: TGTGCCAGCAGCTTCTCTTCGACAGATACGCAGTATTTT

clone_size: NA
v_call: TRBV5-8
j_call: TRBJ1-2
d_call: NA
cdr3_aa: CASFQGGYTF
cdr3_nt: TGTGCCAGCTTTCAGGGGGGCTACACCTTC

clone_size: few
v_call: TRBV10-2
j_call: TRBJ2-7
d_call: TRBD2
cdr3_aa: CASSGGAGEQYF
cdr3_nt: TGCGCCAGCAGCGGGGGGGCGGGAGAGCAGTACTTC

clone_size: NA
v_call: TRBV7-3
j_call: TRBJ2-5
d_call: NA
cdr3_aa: CASSLIRAETQYF
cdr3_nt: TGTGCCAGCAGCTTAATCCGTGCGGAGACCCAGTACTTC

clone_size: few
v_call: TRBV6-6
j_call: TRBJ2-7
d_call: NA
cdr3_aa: CASSRAYEQYF
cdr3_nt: TGTGCCAGCAGCCGCGCCTACGAGCAGTACTTC

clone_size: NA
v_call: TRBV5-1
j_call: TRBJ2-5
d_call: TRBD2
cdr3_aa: CASSLFLGGGAQETQYF
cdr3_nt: TGCGCCAGCAGCTTGTTCTTAGGCGGGGGGGCCCAAGAGACCCAGTACTTC

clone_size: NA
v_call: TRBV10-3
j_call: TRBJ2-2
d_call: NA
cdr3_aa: CAIAASTGELFF
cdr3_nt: TGTGCCATCGCGGCCAGCACCGGGGAGCTGTTTTTT

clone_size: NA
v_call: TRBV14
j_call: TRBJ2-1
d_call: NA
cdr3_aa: CASSKEVGSEQFF
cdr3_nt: TGTGCCAGCAGCAAAGAGGTGGGGAGTGAGCAGTTCTTC

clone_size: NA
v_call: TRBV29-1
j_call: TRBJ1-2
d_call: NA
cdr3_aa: CSVRTTNYGYTF
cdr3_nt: TGCAGCGTTCGGACAACCAACTATGGCTACACCTTC

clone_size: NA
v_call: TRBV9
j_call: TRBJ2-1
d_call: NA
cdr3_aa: CASSVAAGHYNEQFF
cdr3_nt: TGCGCCAGCAGCGTAGCTGCAGGCCACTACAATGAGCAGTTCTTC

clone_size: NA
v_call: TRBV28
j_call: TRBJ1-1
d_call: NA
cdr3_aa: CATGPTDTEAFF
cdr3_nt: TGTGCCACAGGGCCCACGGACACTGAAGCTTTCTTT

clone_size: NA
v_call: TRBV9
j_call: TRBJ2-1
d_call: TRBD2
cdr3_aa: CASSVSGGAINNEQFF
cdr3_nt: TGTGCCAGCAGCGTCAGCGGGGGGGCAATTAACAATGAGCAGTTCTTC

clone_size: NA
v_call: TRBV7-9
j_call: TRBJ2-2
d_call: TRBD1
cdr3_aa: CASSSTGPGELFF
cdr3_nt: TGTGCCAGCAGCTCGACAGGGCCCGGGGAGCTGTTTTTT

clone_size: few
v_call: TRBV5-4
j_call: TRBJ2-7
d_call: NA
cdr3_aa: CASSPVGSRSSYEQYF
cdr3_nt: TGTGCCAGCAGCCCCGTCGGGTCACGAAGCTCCTACGAGCAGTACTTC